One and the same sample provided the 9 T cell receptor beta chains below, sequenced in a study of blood T cell repertoires in COVID-19. Libraries were prepared by immunoSEQ multiplex PCR; TCRdb keeps only in-frame clonotypes and omits some of them. The sample lists 150,000 or so clones; approximately 82% were seen once. Sequenced input: PBMCs or T cells enriched from blood (not recorded which). These receptors were taken from a man between 60 and 75 years old who had recovered from COVID-19.

The gene calls are TRBV5-4 and TRBJ2-2, with D possibly being TRBD2 (5 bases). The germline V gene encodes CDR1 SGHNT and CDR2 YYREEE (reference sequence). Trimming took 4 bases from V and 0 from J, leaving 10 bases between them. The CDR3 runs 15 residues. CDR3 coding DNA: TGTGCCAGCAGCCCGGGAACGACGAACACCGGGGAGCTGTTTTTT. It translates to CASSPGTTNTGELFF.

CDR3 region: CASSSLRGAAAEAFF. The CDR3 DNA reads as TGTGCCAGCAGCTCCCTACGGGGGGCGGCGGCTGAAGCTTTCTTT. The chain has TRBV11-2 and TRBJ1-1; D is perhaps TRBD1 (6 bases). This CDR3 has 15 amino acids. CDR1 and CDR2 (germline): SGHAT, FQNNGV. Trimming shortened V by 4 bases and J by 6 bases, and 18 bases separated the two germline ends.

The chain uses TRBV5-5 and TRBJ1-1; D remains unclear. Germline V lookup: CDR1 SGHKS, CDR2 YYEKEE (reference sequence). V shed 0 bases and J shed 5 bases, with 8 bases lying between them. This CDR3 is built from 13 residues. The CDR3 nucleotides are TGTGCCAGCAGCTTGGAGAGTCAAACTGAAGCTTTCTTT. Translating it yields CASSLESQTEAFF.

The genes are TRBV9 and TRBJ2-7; 9 positions match TRBD1. The germline V gene has CDR1 SGDLS and CDR2 YYNGEE. This CDR3 is 15 amino acids long. The J segment lost 2 bases and the V segment lost 4 bases, leaving 7 bases of the junction unmatched. The CDR3 region is CASSKGQGSPYEQYF. The CDR3 region has the DNA TGTGCCAGCAGCAAGGGACAGGGAAGCCCCTACGAGCAGTACTTC.

CDR3 amino acids: CASAQGTSTEAFF. Here the CDR3 DNA reads TGTGCCAGCGCTCAGGGCACGTCCACTGAAGCTTTCTTT. The chain combines TRBV28 with TRBJ1-1; TRBD1 might be the D (5 bases). Trimming took 8 bases from V and 4 from J, leaving 14 bases between them. Germline lookup yields CDR1 MDHEN and CDR2 SYDVKM. This CDR3 spans 13 amino acids.

There are many counts of this clone. The chain joins TRBV27 to TRBJ2-1; 8 bases align to TRBD2. Trimming cost V 2 bases and J 4 bases; bases outside gene matches: 1. This CDR3 has 14 amino acids. Germline V gene data show CDR1 as MNHEY and CDR2 as SMNVEV (reference sequence). This CDR3 is CASSLPGGYNEQFF. The CDR3 region has the DNA TGTGCCAGCAGTTTACCGGGGGGGTACAATGAGCAGTTCTTC.

The chain carries TRBV18 and TRBJ2-7, with TRBD2 matching over 7 bases. The CDR3 contains 15 residues. Trimming removed 0 bases from V and 0 bases from J; junction bases left unmatched: 2. Looked up from germline, CDR1 is KGHSH and CDR2 is LQKENI. The CDR3 coding sequence is TGTGCCAGCTCACCACCGTCTAGCGGCTCCTACGAGCAGTACTTC. The encoded protein is CASSPPSSGSYEQYF.

In this sample, this clone turned up once. The rearrangement links TRBV6-6 to TRBJ1-2; TRBD1 agrees at 9 bases. The J segment lost 6 bases and the V segment lost 6 bases, leaving 11 bases of the junction unmatched. This CDR3 has 15 amino acids. The V gene's germline CDR1 is MNHNY and CDR2 SVGAGI (reference sequence). CDR3 loop: CASSDPGQGRNGYTF. The CDR3 DNA follows: TGTGCCAGCAGCGATCCCGGACAGGGGCGGAATGGCTACACCTTC.

This clone was picked up many times. This chain uses TRBV18 with TRBJ2-7; the match to TRBD1 covers 9 bases. Germline values: CDR1 KGHSH, CDR2 LQKENI. This CDR3 has 14 residues. V gave up 5 bases and J gave up 0 bases; unmatched junction bases: 2. This CDR3 is CASSGQGSSYEQYF. Written as DNA, the CDR3 is TGTGCCAGCTCAGGACAGGGGAGCTCCTACGAGCAGTACTTC.